Each of the 30 T cell receptor beta chains below was sequenced from the same sample in a study of blood T cells in healthy people across ages. Combining a sample-barcoded 5' primer with a J-beta primer mix, a second PCR ran for roughly 7 to 11 cycles. Each CDR3 protein is one row after TCRdb ran MiXCR on the 5' RACE reads. The sample carries approximately 810,000 distinct CDR3 sequences, around 28% recorded once. Sequenced input: blood. Receptors originate from a woman of 80 years or more in good health.

The chain couples TRBV7-9 to TRBJ1-2; D not resolved. Trimming removed 5 bases from V and 3 bases from J, with 16 bases in between. The germline V gene encodes CDR1 SEHNR and CDR2 FQNEAQ (reference sequence). The CDR3 extends over 15 amino acids. CDR3 sequence reads: CASSPTERVDYGYTF. The CDR3 DNA is TGTGCCAGCAGCCCGACCGAGAGGGTCGACTATGGCTACACCTTC.

The chain is built from TRBV4-2 and TRBJ2-3, with 13 bases lining up with TRBD2. The junction had 4 bases not matched to a gene; V was cut back by 0 bases and J by 4 bases. Germline V lookup: CDR1 LGHNA, CDR2 YNFKEQ. CDR3 size: 17 residues. CDR3 DNA sequence: TGTGCCAGCAGCCAAGAGGGACTAGCGGGAAGGGCAGATACGCAGTATTTT. Translation gives CASSQEGLAGRADTQYF.

In its sample, this clonotype was seen a few times. An end of the junction does not agree with germline; a read error may underlie this. The chain recombines TRBV5-5 with TRBJ1-2; no firm D call. This CDR3 has 16 amino acids. Germline-derived CDR1 and CDR2 are SGHKS and YYEKEE (reference sequence). The CDR3 here is CASTLAPRKANYGYTF. The DNA of the CDR3 is TGTGCCAGCACCTTGGCACCCAGGAAAGCTAACTATGGCTACACCTTC.

Many counts were recorded for this clonotype. This chain joins TRBV12-3 or TRBV12-4 and TRBJ2-6, with TRBD1 matching over 10 bases. The CDR3 is 17 residues long. V shed 8 bases and J 1 base; nucleotides not matched to a gene: 8. The CDR3 bases are TGTGCCAGCTGCCCTGGACAGGGGGATTCTGGGGCCAACGTCCTGACTTTC. Encoded protein: CASCPGQGDSGANVLTF.

Note on this clonotype: A much larger clonotype is one base distant, so this may be a read error. The chain links TRBV6-2 or TRBV6-3 to TRBJ2-5; 10 bases are a match to TRBD1. The CDR3 has 14 amino acids. V gave up 9 bases and J gave up 7 bases; unmatched junction bases: 11. Per the germline V gene, CDR1 is MNHEY and CDR2 is SVGEGT. In DNA, the CDR3 is TGTGCCAGTACAATTGGACAGGGGGAAGGGACCCAGTACTTC. Residues: CASTIGQGEGTQYF.

V gene TRBV20-1 combines with J gene TRBJ1-5, with D hard to call. V lost 2 bases and J lost 0, with 5 bases in between. Germline CDR1 is DFQATT and CDR2 is SNEGSKA (reference sequence). There are 13 residues in the CDR3. The CDR3 reads CSARKYSNQPQHF. The CDR3 bases are TGCAGTGCTAGAAAGTATAGCAATCAGCCCCAGCATTTT.

This clonotype came up a few times. The chain combines TRBV11-3 with TRBJ2-3, with 9 bases lining up with TRBD2. V was clipped by 4 bases and J by 3 bases; unmatched bases: 14. The CDR3 contains 18 residues. CDR1 is SGHNT, CDR2 YENEEA, per germline. The CDR3 nucleotides are TGTGCCAGCAGCTCCGGCGGGAGGCGGGGGGGCCGAACAGATACGCAGTATTTT. It codes for CASSSGGRRGGRTDTQYF.

V usage is TRBV29-1 and J usage is TRBJ2-5; TRBD2 might be the D (6 bases). The CDR3 loop spans 14 amino acids. V was trimmed by 6 bases and J by 2 bases, leaving 16 bases between them. Germline loops: CDR1 SQVTM, CDR2 ANQGSEA. For the CDR3, the DNA is TGCAGCGTGGTGGGATGGGAGGAACAAGAGACCCAGTACTTC. Translating gives CSVVGWEEQETQYF.

This clonotype was picked up many times. The rearrangement uses TRBV12-3 or TRBV12-4 and TRBJ2-7, with TRBD1 matching over 7 bases. J gave up 0 bases and V 5 bases, and 7 bases lay outside the gene matches. This CDR3 has 15 residues. CDR3 amino acids: CASSPDRRSSYEQYF. In nucleotides, the CDR3 is TGTGCCAGCAGTCCGGACAGGCGAAGCTCCTACGAGCAGTACTTC.

The table lists this clonotype with many counts. V is TRBV7-2 and J is TRBJ2-3, with 9 bases that match TRBD2. The ends lost 6 bases at V and 6 bases at J; junction bases unmatched: 13. The germline V gene has CDR1 SGHTA and CDR2 FQGNSA. The CDR3 contains 16 residues. The CDR3 here is CASRSRSGGVSDTQYF. CDR3 sequence (DNA): TGTGCCAGCAGATCACGTAGCGGGGGAGTTTCCGATACGCAGTATTTT.

This clonotype was picked up many times. The gene calls are TRBV20-1 and TRBJ2-4; the D is unclear. Germline V gene sequence: CDR1 DFQATT, CDR2 SNEGSKA (reference sequence). Trimming removed 4 bases at V and 0 bases at J, with 7 bases between. The CDR3 loop spans 13 amino acids. The CDR3 nucleotides are TGCAGTGCTACTGATCTAGCCAAAAACATTCAGTACTTC. Protein sequence: CSATDLAKNIQYF.

This clonotype was seen ten or more times. V usage is TRBV4-3 and J usage is TRBJ2-1, with D perhaps TRBD1 or TRBD2 (5 bases each). The CDR3 contains 13 residues. Germline CDR1 is LGHNA and CDR2 is YSLEER. V lost 0 bases and J 7 bases, leaving 7 bases between the germline ends. The CDR3 here is CASSQEWGNEQFF. The CDR3 DNA is TGCGCCAGCAGCCAAGAATGGGGGAATGAGCAGTTCTTC.

The chain has TRBV5-8 and TRBJ1-2; TRBD1 matches at 7 bases. CDR1 is SGHTS and CDR2 is YDEGEE in the germline V gene. The CDR3 sequence is 15 residues long. J gave up 8 bases and V 4 bases, and 14 bases lay outside the gene matches. The CDR3 here is CASSRTGQTILGYTF. CDR3 in DNA: TGTGCCAGCAGCCGAACGGGACAGACCATTTTAGGCTACACCTTC.

This clonotype turned up a few times. The genes are TRBV6-2 or TRBV6-3 and TRBJ2-7; the match to TRBD2 covers 11 bases. CDR1 and CDR2 (germline): MNHEY, SVGEGT. The CDR3 consists of 16 residues. V was clipped by 5 bases and J by 6 bases; unmatched bases: 12. CDR3 sequence (DNA): TGTGCCAGCAGTCCCGACTCTAGCGGGGGGCTTTTCGAGCAGTACTTC. This codes for CASSPDSSGGLFEQYF.

The CDR3 DNA reads as TGTGCCAGCAGTTTGACCCCCTCCTACGAGCAGTACTTC. Amino acids: CASSLTPSYEQYF. The chain employs TRBV27 and TRBJ2-7; no definite D call. Per germline, CDR1 MNHEY and CDR2 SMNVEV (reference sequence). CDR3 length equals 13 residues. V dropped 3 bases and J dropped 0 bases, with 6 bases sitting between them.

J is TRBJ2-7 and V is TRBV12-3 or TRBV12-4; 8 positions match TRBD1. With V trimmed by 6 bases and J by 3 bases, 4 bases remained unmatched. The CDR3 length is 13 residues. For the CDR3, the DNA is TGTGCCAGCAGAACCGGGACAGGCTACGAGCAGTACTTC. Amino acid sequence: CASRTGTGYEQYF.

Many counts were recorded for this clonotype. In nucleotides, the CDR3 is TGTGCCAGCAGCCACGACAGGGGAGGGGGCATGGGAGAGACCCAGTACTTC. It encodes CASSHDRGGGMGETQYF. The chain combines TRBV12-3 or TRBV12-4 with TRBJ2-5; D possibly corresponds to TRBD1 (8 bases). V was clipped by 6 bases and J by 4 bases, with 24 bases between them. The CDR3 covers 17 residues.

This clonotype was observed at least ten times. The chain employs TRBV11-2 and TRBJ2-3, with a possible D match to TRBD2 (5 bases). From germline, CDR1 is SGHAT and CDR2 FQNNGV. The CDR3 is 13 residues long. With 5 bases removed from V and 4 bases from J, the gap between germline ends came to 10 bases. The CDR3 loop reads CASSTRTADTQYF. The CDR3 DNA is TGTGCCAGCAGCACCCGGACTGCAGATACGCAGTATTTT.

This clonotype was picked up a small number of times. V is TRBV20-1 and J is TRBJ2-3; 9 bases map to TRBD1. The CDR3 is 14 amino acids. V shed 6 bases, J shed 1 base, and the junction held 5 bases outside the gene matches. The germline CDR1 and CDR2 sequences are DFQATT and SNEGSKA (reference sequence). CDR3 region: CSALQGAGTDTQYF. Written as DNA, the CDR3 is TGCAGTGCCCTACAGGGGGCGGGCACAGATACGCAGTATTTT.

The sample holds many counts of this clonotype. The rearrangement links TRBV15 to TRBJ1-2; 8 nucleotides agree with TRBD1. V shed 0 bases and J 9 bases; nucleotides not matched to a gene: 6. Looked up from germline, CDR1 is LNHNV and CDR2 is YYDKDF (reference sequence). This CDR3 spans 14 amino acids. CDR3 region: CATSRDTGGSSYTF. The CDR3 coding sequence is TGTGCCACCAGCAGAGATACAGGGGGGTCTAGCTACACCTTC.

This clonotype was recorded many times. The genes are TRBV11-2 and TRBJ1-1, with 9 bases lining up with TRBD1. The CDR3 is made up of 16 amino acids. The J segment lost 3 bases and the V segment lost 3 bases, leaving 8 bases of the junction unmatched. CDR1 is SGHAT, CDR2 FQNNGV, per germline. The CDR3 region has the DNA TGTGCCAGCAGCTTTTGGACAGGGGTGGGAGACACTGAAGCTTTCTTT. This codes for CASSFWTGVGDTEAFF.

About this clonotype itself: Relative to the germline gene, one junction end is altered; a read error may explain this. V and J are TRBV4-2 and TRBJ1-4; no clear D gene. Germline CDR1 is LGHNA and CDR2 is YNFKEQ. The CDR3 length is 16 residues. The CDR3 sequence is CANSSRPTSTNEKLFF. DNA of the CDR3: TGTGCCAACAGCTCCCGACCGACCTCAACTAATGAAAAACTGTTTTTT.

The rearrangement uses TRBV10-1 and TRBJ2-5; 8 bases line up with TRBD2. The V gene end was trimmed by 10 bases and the J gene end by 4 bases; junction bases not matched to a gene: 14. The CDR3 contains 15 residues. Looked up from germline, CDR1 is WNHNN and CDR2 is SYGVQD (reference sequence). The CDR3 sequence: CATQGAGAQGETQYF. The DNA of the CDR3 is TGCGCCACTCAAGGAGCGGGGGCCCAGGGAGAGACCCAGTACTTC.

Comments on this clonotype: At one end the junction does not follow the germline gene, possibly because of a read error. The chain recombines TRBV6-5 with TRBJ1-5; D remains unclear. Germline V gene lookup returns CDR1 MNHEY and CDR2 SVGAGI. The CDR3 is 12 amino acids. The CDR3 DNA reads as TGTGCCAGCAGTACTAATGGTCAGCTCCAGCATTTT. Its translation: CASSTNGQLQHF.

The genes are TRBV3-1 and TRBJ2-5; D call uncertain. The CDR3 extends over 14 amino acids. Germline CDR1 is LGHDT and CDR2 is YNNKEL (reference sequence). The V gene lost 1 base and the J gene lost 1 base, with 7 bases spanning the gap. The CDR3 DNA is TGTGCCAGCAGCCAAGGAAATATCCAAGAGACCCAGTACTTC. Its translation: CASSQGNIQETQYF.

This clonotype was seen ten or more times. The CDR3 DNA reads TGTGCCAGCAGTTTAGGGGCAGTCCGCTCTGGGGCCAACGTCCTGACTTTC. Translating it yields CASSLGAVRSGANVLTF. The V call is TRBV12-3 or TRBV12-4, the J call TRBJ2-6; D gene unclear. V shed 1 base and J shed 0 bases, with 10 bases lying between them. This CDR3 has 17 residues.

This clonotype was recorded at least ten times. V usage is TRBV4-3 and J usage is TRBJ1-2, with a possible D match to TRBD1 (6 bases). Germline CDR1 is LGHNA and CDR2 is YSLEER. This CDR3 contains 15 residues. V was pared by 0 bases and J by 8 bases, with 16 bases between. CDR3 nucleotide sequence: TGCGCCAGCAGCCAAGATTTCTCAGGGGTCAGCGGCTACACCTTC. Translating gives CASSQDFSGVSGYTF.

This clonotype was detected only a few times. This sequence joins TRBV15 and TRBJ2-3; 8 nucleotides line up with TRBD2. Trimming cost V 5 bases and J 0 bases; bases outside gene matches: 7. CDR1 and CDR2 (germline): LNHNV, YYDKDF (reference sequence). The CDR3 spans 16 residues. In nucleotides, the CDR3 is TGTGCCACCAGCTCCGGGGGCGGGGGGAGCACAGATACGCAGTATTTT. Amino acid sequence: CATSSGGGGSTDTQYF.

Details on this clonotype: A much bigger clone sits one base away, suggesting this may be a read error. J is TRBJ2-5 and V is TRBV6-5; the D gene is possibly TRBD2 (6 bases). Germline loops: CDR1 MNHEY, CDR2 SVGAGI. The CDR3 totals 14 residues. The V end was cut by 2 bases, the J end by 5 bases, with 12 bases between. The DNA for the CDR3 is TGTGCCAGCAGTTACCAGAGCGGGTGGGAGACCCAGTACTTC. Translated: CASSYQSGWETQYF.

This clonotype was seen once. The chain employs TRBV7-8 and TRBJ1-2; no definite D call. V dropped 8 bases and J dropped 4 bases, with 14 bases sitting between them. CDR1 is SGHVS, CDR2 FQNEAQ, per germline. The CDR3 has 13 residues. The CDR3 sequence is CASGSHPLYGYTF. As DNA, the CDR3 is TGTGCCAGCGGCTCCCACCCGCTCTATGGCTACACCTTC.